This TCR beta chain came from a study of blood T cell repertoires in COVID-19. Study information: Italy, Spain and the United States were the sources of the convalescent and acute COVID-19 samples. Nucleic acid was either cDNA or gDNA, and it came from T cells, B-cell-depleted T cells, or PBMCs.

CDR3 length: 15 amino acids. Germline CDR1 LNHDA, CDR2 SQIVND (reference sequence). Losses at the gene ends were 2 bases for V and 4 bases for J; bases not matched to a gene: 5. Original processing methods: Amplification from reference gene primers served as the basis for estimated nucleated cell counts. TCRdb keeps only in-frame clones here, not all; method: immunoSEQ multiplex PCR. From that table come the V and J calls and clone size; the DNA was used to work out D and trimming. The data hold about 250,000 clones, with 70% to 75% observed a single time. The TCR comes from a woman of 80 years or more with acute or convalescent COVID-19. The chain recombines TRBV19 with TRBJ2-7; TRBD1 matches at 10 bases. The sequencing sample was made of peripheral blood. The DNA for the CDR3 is TGTGCCAGTAGTATAAAGGGGACAGGGGTTTACGAGCAGTACTTC. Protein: CASSIKGTGVYEQYF. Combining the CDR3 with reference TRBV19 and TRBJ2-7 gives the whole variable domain DGGITQSPKYLFRKEGQNVTLSCEQNLNHDAMYWYRQDPGQGLRLIYYSQIVNDFQKGDIAEGYSVSREKKESFPLTVTSAQKNPTAFYLCASSIKGTGVYEQYFGPGTRLTVT.